The text below deals with one T cell receptor beta chain. Its antigen remains unidentified. In the PCR, 60 Vbeta and 13 Jbeta primers were used. Produced via immunoSEQ multiplex PCR; TCRdb's table is partial and in-frame only. The table includes approximately 150,000 clones, approximately 84% detected once. The sample is drawn from a study of cytomegalovirus exposure and HLA in healthy donors. Broader study findings: HLA alleles were associated with some 17,000 TCR beta sequences in a later analysis at 0.05 false discovery rate. For TCR beta chains, V- and J-gene trimming was later linked to a missense DCLRE1C variant.

CDR3 length: 14 amino acids. Germline values: CDR1 SGHAT, CDR2 FQNNGV. Trimming left V 1 base short and J 10 bases short, with 15 bases between. Sample: PBMCs. V usage is TRBV11-2 and J usage is TRBJ2-3; D is perhaps TRBD1 (5 bases). This sequence was found in a woman aged 18 to 35 in good health and CMV-seronegative. CDR3 coding DNA: TGTGCCAGCAGCTTAGTCGTCGCAGGGAATGCGCAGTATTTT. It specifies CASSLVVAGNAQYF.